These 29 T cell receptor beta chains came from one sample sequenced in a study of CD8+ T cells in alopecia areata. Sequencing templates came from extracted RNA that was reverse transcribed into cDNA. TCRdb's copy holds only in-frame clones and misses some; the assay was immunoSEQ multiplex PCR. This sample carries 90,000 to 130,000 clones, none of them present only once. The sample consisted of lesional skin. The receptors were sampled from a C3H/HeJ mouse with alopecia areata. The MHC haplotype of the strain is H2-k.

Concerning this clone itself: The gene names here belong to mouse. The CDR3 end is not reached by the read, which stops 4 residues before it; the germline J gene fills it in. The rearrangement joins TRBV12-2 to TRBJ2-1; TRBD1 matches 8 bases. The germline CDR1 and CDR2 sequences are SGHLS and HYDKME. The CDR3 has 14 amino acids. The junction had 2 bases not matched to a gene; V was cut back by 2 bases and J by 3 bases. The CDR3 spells CASSPGTGYAEQFF. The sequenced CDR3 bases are TGTGCCAGCTCTCCCGGGACAGGCTATGCT.

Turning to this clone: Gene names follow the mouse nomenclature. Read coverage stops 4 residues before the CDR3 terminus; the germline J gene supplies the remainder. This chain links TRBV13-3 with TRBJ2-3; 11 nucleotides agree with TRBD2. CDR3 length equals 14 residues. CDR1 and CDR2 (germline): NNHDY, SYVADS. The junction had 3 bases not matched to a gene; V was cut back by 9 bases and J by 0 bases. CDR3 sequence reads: CATGTGGSAETLYF. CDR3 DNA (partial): TGTGCCACTGGGACTGGGGGTAGTGCAGAA.

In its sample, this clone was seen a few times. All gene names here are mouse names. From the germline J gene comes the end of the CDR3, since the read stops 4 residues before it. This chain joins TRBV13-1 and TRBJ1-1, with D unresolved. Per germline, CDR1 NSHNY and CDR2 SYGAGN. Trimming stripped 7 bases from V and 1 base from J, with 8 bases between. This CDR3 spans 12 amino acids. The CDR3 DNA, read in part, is TGTGCCAGCGGCAAGGGAAACACA. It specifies CASGKGNT. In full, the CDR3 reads CASGKGNTEVFF.

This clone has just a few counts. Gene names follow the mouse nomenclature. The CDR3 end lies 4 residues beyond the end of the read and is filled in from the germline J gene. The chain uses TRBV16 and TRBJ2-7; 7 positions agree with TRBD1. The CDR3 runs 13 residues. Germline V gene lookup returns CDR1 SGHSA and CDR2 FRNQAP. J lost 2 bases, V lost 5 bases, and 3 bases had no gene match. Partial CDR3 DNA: TGTGCAAGCAGCCCCGGGACAGCCTAT. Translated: CASSPGTAY. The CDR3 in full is CASSPGTAYEQYF.

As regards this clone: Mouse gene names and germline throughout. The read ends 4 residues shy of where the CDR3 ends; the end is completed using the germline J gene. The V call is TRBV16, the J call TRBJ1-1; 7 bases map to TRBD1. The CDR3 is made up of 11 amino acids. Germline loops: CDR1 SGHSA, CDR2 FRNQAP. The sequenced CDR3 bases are TGTGCAAGCAGCGACAGGGCA. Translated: CASSDRA. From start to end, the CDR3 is CASSDRAEVFF.

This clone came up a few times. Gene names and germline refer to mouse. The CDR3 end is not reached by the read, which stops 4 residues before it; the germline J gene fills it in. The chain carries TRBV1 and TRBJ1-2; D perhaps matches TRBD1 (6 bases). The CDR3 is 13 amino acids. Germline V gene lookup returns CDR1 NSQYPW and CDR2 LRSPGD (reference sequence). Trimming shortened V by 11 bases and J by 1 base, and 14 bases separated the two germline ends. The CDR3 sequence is CTPGGRENSDYTF. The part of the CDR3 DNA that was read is TGCACCCCCGGGGGGCGGGAAAACTCC.

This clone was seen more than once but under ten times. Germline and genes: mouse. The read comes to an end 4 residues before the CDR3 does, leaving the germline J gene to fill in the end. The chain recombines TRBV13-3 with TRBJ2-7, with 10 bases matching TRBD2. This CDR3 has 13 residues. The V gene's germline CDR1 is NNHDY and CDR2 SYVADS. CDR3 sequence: CASKLGGFYEQYF. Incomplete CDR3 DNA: TGTGCCAGCAAACTGGGGGGGTTTTAT.

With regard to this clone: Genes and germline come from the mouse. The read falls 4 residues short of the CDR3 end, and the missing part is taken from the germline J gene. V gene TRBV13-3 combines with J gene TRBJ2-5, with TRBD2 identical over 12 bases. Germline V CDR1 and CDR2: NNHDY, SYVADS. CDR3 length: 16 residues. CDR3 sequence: CASSERTGGGLDTQYF. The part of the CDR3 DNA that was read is TGTGCCAGCAGTGAGAGGACTGGGGGGGGTTTGGAC.

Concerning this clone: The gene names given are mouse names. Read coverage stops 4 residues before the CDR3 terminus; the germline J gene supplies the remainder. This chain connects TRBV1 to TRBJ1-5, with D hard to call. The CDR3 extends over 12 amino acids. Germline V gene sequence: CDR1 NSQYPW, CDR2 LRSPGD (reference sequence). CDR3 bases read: TGCACCTGCAGTGCAGATGAGGCA. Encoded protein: CTCSADEA. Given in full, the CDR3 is CTCSADEAAPLF.

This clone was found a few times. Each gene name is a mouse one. The CDR3 loop is CASGGTAQDTQYF. CDR3 DNA (partial): TGTGCCAGCGGGGGGACAGCACAAGAC. This chain connects TRBV13-2 to TRBJ2-5; 7 bases are shared with TRBD1. With the read ending 4 residues before the CDR3 end, the germline J gene is used to fill in that end. Germline V gene lookup returns CDR1 NNHNN and CDR2 SYGAGS (reference sequence). V lost 5 bases and J lost 3; bases outside the gene matches: 3. This CDR3 region has 13 residues.

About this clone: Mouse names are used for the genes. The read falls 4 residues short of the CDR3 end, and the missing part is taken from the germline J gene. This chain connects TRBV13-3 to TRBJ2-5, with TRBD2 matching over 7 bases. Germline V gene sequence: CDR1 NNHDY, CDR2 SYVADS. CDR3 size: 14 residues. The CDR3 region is CASSDVWGEDTQYF. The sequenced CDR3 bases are TGTGCCAGCAGTGATGTGTGGGGGGAAGAC.

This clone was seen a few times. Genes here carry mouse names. Here the CDR3 reads CTCSADSKSYEQYF. The sequenced part of the CDR3 DNA is TGCACCTGCAGTGCGGACAGCAAAAGCTAT. This chain connects TRBV1 to TRBJ2-7; TRBD1 might be the D (6 bases). The read ends 4 residues shy of where the CDR3 ends; the end is completed using the germline J gene. CDR1 and CDR2 (germline): NSQYPW, LRSPGD (reference sequence). The V end was cut by 3 bases, the J end by 3 bases, with 12 bases between. This CDR3 is 14 amino acids long.

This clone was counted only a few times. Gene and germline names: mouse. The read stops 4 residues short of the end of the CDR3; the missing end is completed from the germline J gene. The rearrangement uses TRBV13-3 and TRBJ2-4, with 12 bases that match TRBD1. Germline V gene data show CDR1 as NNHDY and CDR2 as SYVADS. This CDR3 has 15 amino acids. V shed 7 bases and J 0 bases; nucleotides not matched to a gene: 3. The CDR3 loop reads CASEGQGASQNTLYF. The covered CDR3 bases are TGTGCCAGCGAGGGACAGGGGGCGAGTCAAAAC.

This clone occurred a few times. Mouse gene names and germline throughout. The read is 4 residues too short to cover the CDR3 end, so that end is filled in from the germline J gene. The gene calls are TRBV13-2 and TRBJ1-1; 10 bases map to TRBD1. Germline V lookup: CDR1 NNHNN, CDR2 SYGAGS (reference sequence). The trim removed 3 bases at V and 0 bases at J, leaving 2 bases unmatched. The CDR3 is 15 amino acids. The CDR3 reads CASGAGTGANTEVFF. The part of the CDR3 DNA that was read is TGTGCCAGCGGTGCTGGGACAGGGGCAAACACA.

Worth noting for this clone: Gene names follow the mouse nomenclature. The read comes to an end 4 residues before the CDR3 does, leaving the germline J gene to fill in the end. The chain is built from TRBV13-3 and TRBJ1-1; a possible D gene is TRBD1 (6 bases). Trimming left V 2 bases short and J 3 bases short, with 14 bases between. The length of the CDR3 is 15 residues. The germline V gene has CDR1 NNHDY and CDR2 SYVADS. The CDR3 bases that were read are TGTGCCAGCAGTGAAACAGGGAGAAGGGACACA. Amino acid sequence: CASSETGRRDT. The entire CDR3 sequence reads CASSETGRRDTEVFF.

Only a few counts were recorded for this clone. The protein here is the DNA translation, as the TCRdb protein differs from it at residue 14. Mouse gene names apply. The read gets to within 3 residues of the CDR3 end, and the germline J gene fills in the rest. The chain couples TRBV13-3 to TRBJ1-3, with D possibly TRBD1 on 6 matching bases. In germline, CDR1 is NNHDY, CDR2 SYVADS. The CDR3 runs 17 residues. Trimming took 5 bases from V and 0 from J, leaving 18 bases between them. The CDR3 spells CASRRPSGTISGNTLYF. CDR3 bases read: TGTGCCAGCAGGAGGCCCTCCGGGACAATTTCTGGAAATACG.

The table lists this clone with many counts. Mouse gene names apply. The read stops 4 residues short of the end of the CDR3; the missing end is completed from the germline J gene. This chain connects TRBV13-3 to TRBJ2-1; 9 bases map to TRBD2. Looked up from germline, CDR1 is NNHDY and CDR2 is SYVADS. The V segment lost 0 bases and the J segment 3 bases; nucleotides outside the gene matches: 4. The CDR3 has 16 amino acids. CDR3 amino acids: CASSDAGGGLYAEQFF. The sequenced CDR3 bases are TGTGCCAGCAGTGATGCTGGGGGGGGCCTCTATGCT.

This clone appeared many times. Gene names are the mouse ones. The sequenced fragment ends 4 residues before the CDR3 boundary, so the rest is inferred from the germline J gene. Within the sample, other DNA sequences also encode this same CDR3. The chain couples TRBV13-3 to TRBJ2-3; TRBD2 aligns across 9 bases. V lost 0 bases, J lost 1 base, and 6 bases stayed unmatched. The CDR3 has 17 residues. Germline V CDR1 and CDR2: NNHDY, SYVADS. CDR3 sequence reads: CASSDAGWGGGAETLYF. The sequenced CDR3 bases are TGTGCCAGCAGTGATGCTGGCTGGGGGGGAGGTGCAGAA.

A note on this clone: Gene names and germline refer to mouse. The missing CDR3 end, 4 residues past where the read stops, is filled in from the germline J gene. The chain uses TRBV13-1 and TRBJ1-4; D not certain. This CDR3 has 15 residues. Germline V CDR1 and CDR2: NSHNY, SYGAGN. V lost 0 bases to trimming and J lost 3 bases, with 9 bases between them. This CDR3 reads CASSDASEANERLFF. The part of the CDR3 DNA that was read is TGTGCCAGCAGTGATGCATCAGAGGCCAACGAA. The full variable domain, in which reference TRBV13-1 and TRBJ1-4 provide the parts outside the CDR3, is EAAVTQSPRNKVTVTGGNVTLSCRQTNSHNYMYWYRQDTGHGLRLIHYSYGAGNLRIGDVPDGYKATRTTQEDFFLLLELASPSQTSLYFCASSDASEANERLFFGHGTKLSVL.

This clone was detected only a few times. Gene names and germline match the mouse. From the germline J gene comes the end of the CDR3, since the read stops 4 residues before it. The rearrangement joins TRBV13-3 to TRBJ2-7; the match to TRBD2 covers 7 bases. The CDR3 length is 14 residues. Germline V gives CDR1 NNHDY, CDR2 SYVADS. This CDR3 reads CASSVGLGDHEQYF. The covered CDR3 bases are TGTGCCAGCAGTGTGGGTCTGGGGGATCAT.

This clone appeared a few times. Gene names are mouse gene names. The sequenced CDR3 bases are TGTGCCAGCACTGGGGGCGAGGGCAACGAA. This gives the protein CASTGGEGNE. The entire CDR3 is CASTGGEGNERLFF. The V and J genes are TRBV13-1 and TRBJ1-4; D possibly corresponds to TRBD1 (6 bases). From the germline J gene comes the end of the CDR3, since the read stops 4 residues before it. Germline V lookup: CDR1 NSHNY, CDR2 SYGAGN. This CDR3 is 14 amino acids long. The V gene lost 6 bases and the J gene lost 4 bases, with 13 bases spanning the gap.

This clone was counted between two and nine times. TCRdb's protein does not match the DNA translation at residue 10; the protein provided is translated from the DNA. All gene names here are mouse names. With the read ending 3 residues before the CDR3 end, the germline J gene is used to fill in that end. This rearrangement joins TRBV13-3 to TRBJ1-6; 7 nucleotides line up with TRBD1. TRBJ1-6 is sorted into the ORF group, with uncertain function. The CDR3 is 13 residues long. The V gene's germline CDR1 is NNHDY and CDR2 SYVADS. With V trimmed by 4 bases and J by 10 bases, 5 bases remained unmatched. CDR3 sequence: CASSRTGRSPLYF. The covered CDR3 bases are TGTGCCAGCAGTCGGACAGGACGGTCGCCC.

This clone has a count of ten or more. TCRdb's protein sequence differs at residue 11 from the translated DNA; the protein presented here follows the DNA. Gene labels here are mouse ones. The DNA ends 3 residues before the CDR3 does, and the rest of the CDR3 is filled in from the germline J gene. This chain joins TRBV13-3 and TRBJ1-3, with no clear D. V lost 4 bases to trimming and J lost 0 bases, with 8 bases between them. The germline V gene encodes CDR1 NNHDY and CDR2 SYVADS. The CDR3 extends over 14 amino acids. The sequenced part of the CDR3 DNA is TGTGCCAGCAGTAGAACAACTTCTGGAAATACG. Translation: CASSRTTSGNT. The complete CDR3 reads CASSRTTSGNTLYF.

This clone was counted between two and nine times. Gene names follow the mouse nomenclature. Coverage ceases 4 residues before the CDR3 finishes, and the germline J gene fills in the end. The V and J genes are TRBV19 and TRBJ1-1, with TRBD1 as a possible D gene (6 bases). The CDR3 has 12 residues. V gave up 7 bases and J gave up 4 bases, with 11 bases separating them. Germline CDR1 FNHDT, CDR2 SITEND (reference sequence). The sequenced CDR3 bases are TGTGCCAGCCGGGTAGGGGGCACA. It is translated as CASRVGGT. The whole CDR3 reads CASRVGGTEVFF.

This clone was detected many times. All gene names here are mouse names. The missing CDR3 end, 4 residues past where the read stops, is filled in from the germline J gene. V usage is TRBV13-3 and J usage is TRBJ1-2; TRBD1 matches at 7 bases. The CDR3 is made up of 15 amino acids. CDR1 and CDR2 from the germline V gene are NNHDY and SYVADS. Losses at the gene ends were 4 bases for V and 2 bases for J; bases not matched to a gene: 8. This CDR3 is CASSSPTGINSDYTF. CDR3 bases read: TGTGCCAGCAGTTCCCCGACAGGGATCAACTCC.

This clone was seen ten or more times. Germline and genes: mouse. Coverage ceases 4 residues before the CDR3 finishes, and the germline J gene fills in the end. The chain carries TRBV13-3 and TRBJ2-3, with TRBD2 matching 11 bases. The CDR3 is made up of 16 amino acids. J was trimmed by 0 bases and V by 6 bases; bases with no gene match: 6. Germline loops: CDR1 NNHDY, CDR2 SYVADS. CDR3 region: CASTGTGGTSAETLYF. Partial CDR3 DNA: TGTGCCAGCACAGGGACTGGGGGAACTAGTGCAGAA.

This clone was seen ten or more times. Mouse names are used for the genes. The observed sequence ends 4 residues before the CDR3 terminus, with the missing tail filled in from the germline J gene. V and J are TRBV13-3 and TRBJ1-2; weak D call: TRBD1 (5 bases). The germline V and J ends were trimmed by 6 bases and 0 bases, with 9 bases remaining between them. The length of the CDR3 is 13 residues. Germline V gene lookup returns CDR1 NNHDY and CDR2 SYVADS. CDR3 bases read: TGTGCCAGCAAGACAGCTGCAAACTCC. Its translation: CASKTAANS. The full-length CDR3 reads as CASKTAANSDYTF.

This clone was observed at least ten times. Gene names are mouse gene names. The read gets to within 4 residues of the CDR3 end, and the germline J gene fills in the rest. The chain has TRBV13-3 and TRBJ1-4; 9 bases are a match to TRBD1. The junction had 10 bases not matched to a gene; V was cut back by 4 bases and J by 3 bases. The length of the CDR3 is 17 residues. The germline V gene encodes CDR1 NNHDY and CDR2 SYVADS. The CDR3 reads CASSPRFTGGPNERLFF. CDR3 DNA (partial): TGTGCCAGCAGTCCCCGCTTCACAGGGGGCCCCAACGAA.

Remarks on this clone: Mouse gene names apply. CDR3 sequence: CASSFWGVSYEQYF. The sequenced CDR3 bases are TGTGCTAGCAGTTTCTGGGGGGTCTCCTAT. The chain joins TRBV29 to TRBJ2-7, with TRBD2 identical over 8 bases. The DNA ends 4 residues before the CDR3 does, and the rest of the CDR3 is filled in from the germline J gene. The CDR3 has 14 amino acids. V was pared by 3 bases and J by 0 bases, with 1 base of the junction left unmatched. Germline lookup yields CDR1 MSHET and CDR2 SYDVDS.